The clone carrying this TCR beta chain was recorded many times. Its antigen is unidentified. Exclusion applied to patients with other autoimmune diseases, uncontrolled infections, pregnancy or lactation. The study amplified TCR beta CDR3 regions using RNA transcripts. RT-PCR with HTBI primers came first, then second-round multiplex PCR. TCRdb reprocessed the multiplex PCR reads via MiXCR and lists one record per CDR3 protein. The table records over a million distinct CDR3 sequences, less than 45% of them present only once. The CDR3 spans 15 residues. Germline V gene data show CDR1 as LGHNA and CDR2 as YSLEER. The V and J ends lost 0 bases and 1 base respectively, with 9 bases between them. This entry belongs to a study of Graves' ophthalmopathy and Graves' hyperthyroidism. Study in general: Absence of ophthalmopathy within 18 months of follow-up defined stable hyperthyroidism. Study findings and constraints: Most expanded clonotypes in thyroid above 0.001 frequency also showed up in blood.

V and J are TRBV4-3 and TRBJ1-1, with D tentatively TRBD1 (5 bases). The sample consisted of peripheral blood or thyroid tissue (not recorded which). This TCR derives from an adult man with Graves' hyperthyroidism. CDR3 sequence reads: CASSQDLRGNTEAFF. As DNA, the CDR3 is TGCGCCAGCAGCCAAGATCTGAGGGGGAACACTGAAGCTTTCTTT.